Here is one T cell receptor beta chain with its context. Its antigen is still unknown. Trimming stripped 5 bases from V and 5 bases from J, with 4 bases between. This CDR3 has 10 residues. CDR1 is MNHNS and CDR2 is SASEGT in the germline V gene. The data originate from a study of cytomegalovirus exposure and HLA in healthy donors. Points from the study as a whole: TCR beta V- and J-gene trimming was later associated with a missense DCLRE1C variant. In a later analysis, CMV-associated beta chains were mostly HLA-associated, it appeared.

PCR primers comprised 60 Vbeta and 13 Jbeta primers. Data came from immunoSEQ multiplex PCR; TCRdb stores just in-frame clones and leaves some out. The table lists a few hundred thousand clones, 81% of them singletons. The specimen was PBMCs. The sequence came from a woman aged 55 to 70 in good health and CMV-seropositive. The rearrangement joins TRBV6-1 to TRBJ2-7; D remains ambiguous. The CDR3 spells CASSYHEQYF. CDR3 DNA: TGTGCCAGCAGTTATCACGAGCAGTACTTC.